Below are 2 T cell receptor beta chains sequenced from a single sample in a study of CD8 T cells in ankylosing spondylitis. Study conclusions and caveats: In ankylosing spondylitis blood, a motif of seven or eight highly homologous TCR beta variants appeared characteristic.

Antigens of these TCRs are unknown. From the 5' RACE reads, TCRdb called clonotypes with MiXCR, one entry per CDR3 protein. The repertoire consists of some 800,000 distinct CDR3 sequences, with 12% occurring once and the leading ten covering 0.51%. Sequencing was done on a sample of blood, either unsorted or a sorted T cell fraction (not recorded which). These receptors were obtained from a male donor with ankylosing spondylitis.

The chain links TRBV9 to TRBJ2-1, with 8 bases fitting TRBD1. Per germline, CDR1 SGDLS and CDR2 YYNGEE. The trim removed 4 bases at V and 3 bases at J, leaving 6 bases unmatched. The length of the CDR3 is 15 residues. CDR3 region: CASSTMTGVYNEQFF. CDR3 coding DNA: TGTGCCAGCAGCACGATGACAGGGGTCTACAATGAGCAGTTCTTC.

This clonotype was found a few times. The chain joins TRBV4-3 to TRBJ1-2; D call uncertain. This CDR3 is built from 16 residues. CDR1 and CDR2 (germline): LGHNA, YSLEER. V was cut by 4 bases and J by 5 bases, with 20 bases left in between. The CDR3 spells CASSLKVSPQLYGYTF. The CDR3 bases are TGCGCCAGCAGCCTCAAGGTTTCCCCACAGCTTTATGGCTACACCTTC.